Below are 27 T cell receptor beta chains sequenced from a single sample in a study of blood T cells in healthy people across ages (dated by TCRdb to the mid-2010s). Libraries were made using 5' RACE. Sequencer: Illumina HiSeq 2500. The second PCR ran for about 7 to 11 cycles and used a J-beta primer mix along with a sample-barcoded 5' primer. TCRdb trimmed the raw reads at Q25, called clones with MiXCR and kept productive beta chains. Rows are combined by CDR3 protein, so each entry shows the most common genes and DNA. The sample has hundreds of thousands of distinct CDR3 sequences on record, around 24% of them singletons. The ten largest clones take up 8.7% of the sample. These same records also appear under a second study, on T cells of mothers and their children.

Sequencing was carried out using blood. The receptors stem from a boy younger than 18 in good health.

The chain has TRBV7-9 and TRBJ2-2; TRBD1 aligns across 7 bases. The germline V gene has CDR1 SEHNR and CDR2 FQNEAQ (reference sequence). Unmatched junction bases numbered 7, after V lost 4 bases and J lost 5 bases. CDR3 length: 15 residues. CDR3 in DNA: TGTGCCAGCAGCTCCCGACAGGGACGAACCGGGGAGCTGTTTTTT. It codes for CASSSRQGRTGELFF.

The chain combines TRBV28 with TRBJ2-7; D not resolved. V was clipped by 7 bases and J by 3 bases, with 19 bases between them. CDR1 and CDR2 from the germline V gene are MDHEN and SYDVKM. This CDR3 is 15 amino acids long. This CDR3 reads CASTYRVVKGYEQYF. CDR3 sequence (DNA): TGTGCCAGCACCTATCGGGTAGTCAAGGGCTACGAGCAGTACTTC.

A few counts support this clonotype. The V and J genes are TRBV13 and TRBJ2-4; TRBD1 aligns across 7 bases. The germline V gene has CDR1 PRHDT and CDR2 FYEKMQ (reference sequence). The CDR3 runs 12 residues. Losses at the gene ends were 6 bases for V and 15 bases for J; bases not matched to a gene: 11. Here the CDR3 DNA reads TGTGCCAGCAGACCGTTGACAGGGTTTGGGTACTTC. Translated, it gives CASRPLTGFGYF.

The CDR3 region is CASSVVQVNEQFF. In DNA, the CDR3 is TGTGCCAGCAGCGTAGTTCAAGTTAATGAGCAGTTCTTC. The rearrangement links TRBV7-9 to TRBJ2-5, with unresolved D. Judging by the DNA end, TRBJ2-1 fits better; the J call may be wrong. Germline V gene lookup returns CDR1 SEHNR and CDR2 FQNEAQ (reference sequence). The CDR3 consists of 13 residues.

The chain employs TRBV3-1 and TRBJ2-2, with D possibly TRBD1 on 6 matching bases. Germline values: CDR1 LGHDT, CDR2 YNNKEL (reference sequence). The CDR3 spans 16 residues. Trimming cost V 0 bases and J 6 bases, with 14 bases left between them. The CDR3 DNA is TGTGCCAGCAGCCAAGATGGGGCAGGGGTAGCCGGGGAGCTGTTTTTT. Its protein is CASSQDGAGVAGELFF.

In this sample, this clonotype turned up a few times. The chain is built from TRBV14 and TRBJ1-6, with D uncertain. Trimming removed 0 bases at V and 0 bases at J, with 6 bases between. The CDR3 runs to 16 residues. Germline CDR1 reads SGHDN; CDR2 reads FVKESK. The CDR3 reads CASSQDTVSYNSPLHF. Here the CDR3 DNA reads TGTGCCAGCAGCCAAGATACAGTCTCCTATAATTCACCCCTCCACTTT.

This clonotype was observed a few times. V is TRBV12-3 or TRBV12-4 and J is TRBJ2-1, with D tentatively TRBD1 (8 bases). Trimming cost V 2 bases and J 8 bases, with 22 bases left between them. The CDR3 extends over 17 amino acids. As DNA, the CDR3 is TGTGCCAGCAGTTTATATGGGGGGGACAGGATAGGCGATGAGCAGTTCTTC. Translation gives CASSLYGGDRIGDEQFF.

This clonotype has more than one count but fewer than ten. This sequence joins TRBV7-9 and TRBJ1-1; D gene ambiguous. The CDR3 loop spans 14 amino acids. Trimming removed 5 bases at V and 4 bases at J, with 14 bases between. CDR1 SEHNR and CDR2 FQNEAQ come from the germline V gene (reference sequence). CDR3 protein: CASSPRGYGTEAFF. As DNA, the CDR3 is TGTGCCAGCAGCCCGCGAGGGTATGGCACTGAAGCTTTCTTT.

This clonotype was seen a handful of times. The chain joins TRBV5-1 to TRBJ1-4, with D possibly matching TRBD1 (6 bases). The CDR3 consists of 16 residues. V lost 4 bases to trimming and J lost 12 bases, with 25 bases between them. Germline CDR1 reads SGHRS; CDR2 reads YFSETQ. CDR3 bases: TGCGCCAGCAGCCTTTCCAGGACAGCTGCCGGGGGAGAACTGTTTTTT. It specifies CASSLSRTAAGGELFF.

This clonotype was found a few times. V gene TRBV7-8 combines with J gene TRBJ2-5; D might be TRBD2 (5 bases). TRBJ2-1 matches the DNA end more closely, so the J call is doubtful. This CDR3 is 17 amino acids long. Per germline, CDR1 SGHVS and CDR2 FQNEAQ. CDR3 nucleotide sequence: TGTGCCAGCAGCTTATTTGTCGGGGTCGGTGGGTACAATGAGCAGTTCTTC. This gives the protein CASSLFVGVGGYNEQFF.

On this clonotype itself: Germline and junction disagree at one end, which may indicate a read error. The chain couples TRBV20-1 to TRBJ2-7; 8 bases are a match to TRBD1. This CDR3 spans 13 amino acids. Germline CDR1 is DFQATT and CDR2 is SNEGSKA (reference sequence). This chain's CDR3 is CSACQGAGYERYF. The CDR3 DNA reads TGCAGTGCTTGCCAGGGGGCAGGCTACGAGCGGTACTTC.

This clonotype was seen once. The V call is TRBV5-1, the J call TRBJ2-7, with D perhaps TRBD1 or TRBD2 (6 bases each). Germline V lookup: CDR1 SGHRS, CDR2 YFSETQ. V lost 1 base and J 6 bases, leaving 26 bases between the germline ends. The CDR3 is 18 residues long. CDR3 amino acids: CASSLKGRGRGHVVEQYF. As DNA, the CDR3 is TGCGCCAGCAGCTTGAAAGGCAGGGGCCGGGGGCATGTGGTCGAGCAGTACTTC.

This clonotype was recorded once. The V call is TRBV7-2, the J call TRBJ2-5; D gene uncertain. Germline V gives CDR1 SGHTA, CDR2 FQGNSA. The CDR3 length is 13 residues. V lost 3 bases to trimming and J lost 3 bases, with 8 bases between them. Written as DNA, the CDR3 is TGTGCCAGCAGCTTTTCAGACAAAGAGACCCAGTACTTC. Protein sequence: CASSFSDKETQYF.

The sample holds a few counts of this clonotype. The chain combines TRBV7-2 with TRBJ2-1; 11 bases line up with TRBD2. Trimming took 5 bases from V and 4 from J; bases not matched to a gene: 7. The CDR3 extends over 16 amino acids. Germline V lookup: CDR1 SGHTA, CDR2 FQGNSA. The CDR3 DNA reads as TGTGCCAGCAGCAACCGACTAGCGGGGACATACAATGAGCAGTTCTTC. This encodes CASSNRLAGTYNEQFF. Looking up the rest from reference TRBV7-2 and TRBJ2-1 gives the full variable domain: GAGVSQSPSNKVTEKGKDVELRCDPISGHTALYWYRQSLGQGLEFLIYFQGNSAPDKSGLPSDRFSAERTGGSVSTLTIQRTQQEDSAVYLCASSNRLAGTYNEQFFGPGTRLTVL.

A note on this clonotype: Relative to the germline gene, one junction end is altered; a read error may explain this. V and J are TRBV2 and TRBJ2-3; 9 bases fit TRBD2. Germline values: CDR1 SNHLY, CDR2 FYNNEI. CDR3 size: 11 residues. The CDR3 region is CASSEARGGSF. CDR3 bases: TGTGCCAGCAGTGAAGCGCGGGGGGGGAGTTTT.

CDR3 coding DNA: TGTGCCAGCAGCCCTCGGTGGGGGAAACACCAAGAGACCCAGTACTTC. This sequence encodes CASSPRWGKHQETQYF. The V call is TRBV7-9, the J call TRBJ2-5; D assignment may be TRBD1 or TRBD2 (5 bases each). The ends were cut back, 5 bases at V and 0 bases at J, with 16 bases in the middle. The CDR3 length is 16 residues. Germline values: CDR1 SEHNR, CDR2 FQNEAQ (reference sequence).

DNA of the CDR3: TGCGCCAGCAGCCTCCACGACGAGACCGGGGAGCTGTTTTTT. This codes for CASSLHDETGELFF. The chain recombines TRBV4-1 with TRBJ2-2; D ambiguous. This CDR3 comprises 14 residues. The ends were cut back, 4 bases at V and 5 bases at J, with 11 bases in the middle. In germline, CDR1 is MGHRA, CDR2 YSYEKL.

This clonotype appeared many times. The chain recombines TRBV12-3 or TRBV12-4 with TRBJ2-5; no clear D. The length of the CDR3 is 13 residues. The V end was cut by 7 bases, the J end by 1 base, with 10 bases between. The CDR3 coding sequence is TGTGCCAGCACCCAGGCGCCCCAAGAGACCCAGTACTTC. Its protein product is CASTQAPQETQYF.

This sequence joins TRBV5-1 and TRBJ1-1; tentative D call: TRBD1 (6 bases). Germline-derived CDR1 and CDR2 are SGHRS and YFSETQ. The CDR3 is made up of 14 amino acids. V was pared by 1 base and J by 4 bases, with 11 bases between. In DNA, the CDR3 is TGCGCCAGCAGCTTGACGGGGGCGGGCACTGAAGCTTTCTTT. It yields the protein CASSLTGAGTEAFF.

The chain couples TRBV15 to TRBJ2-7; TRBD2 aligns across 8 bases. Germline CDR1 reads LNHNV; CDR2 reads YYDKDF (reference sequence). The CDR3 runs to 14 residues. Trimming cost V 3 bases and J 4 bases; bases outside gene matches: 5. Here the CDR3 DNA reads TGTGCCACCAGCAGGTTCCGGGAGGGATACGAGCAGTACTTC. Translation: CATSRFREGYEQYF. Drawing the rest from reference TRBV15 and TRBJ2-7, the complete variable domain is DAMVIQNPRYQVTQFGKPVTLSCSQTLNHNVMYWYQQKSSQAPKLLFHYYDKDFNNEADTPDNFQSRRPNTSFCFLDIRSPGLGDTAMYLCATSRFREGYEQYFGPGTRLTVT.

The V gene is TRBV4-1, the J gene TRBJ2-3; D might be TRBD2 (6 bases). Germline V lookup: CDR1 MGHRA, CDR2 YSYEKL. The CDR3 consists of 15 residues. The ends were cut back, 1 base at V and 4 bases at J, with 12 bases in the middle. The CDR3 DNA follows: TGCGCCAGCAGCCAAGTTACGGGAGTGGCAGATACGCAGTATTTT. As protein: CASSQVTGVADTQYF.

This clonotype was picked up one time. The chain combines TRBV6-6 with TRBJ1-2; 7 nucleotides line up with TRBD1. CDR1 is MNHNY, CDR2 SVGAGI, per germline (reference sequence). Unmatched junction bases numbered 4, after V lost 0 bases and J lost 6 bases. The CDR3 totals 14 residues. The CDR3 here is CASSYSGQTHGYTF. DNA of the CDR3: TGTGCCAGCAGTTACTCGGGACAGACCCATGGCTACACCTTC.

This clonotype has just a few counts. The CDR3 DNA reads as TGCGCCAGCAGCACCGGGGGTTTGAGGAGGGACAATGAGCAGTTCTTC. This sequence encodes CASSTGGLRRDNEQFF. This chain links TRBV4-1 with TRBJ2-5; tentatively, D is TRBD2 (6 bases). The DNA end lines up better with TRBJ2-1; the J call may be wrong. The CDR3 is 16 amino acids. The V gene's germline CDR1 is MGHRA and CDR2 YSYEKL.

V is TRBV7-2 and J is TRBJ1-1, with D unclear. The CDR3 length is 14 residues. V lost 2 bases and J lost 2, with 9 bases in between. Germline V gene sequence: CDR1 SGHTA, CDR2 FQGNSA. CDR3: CASSLTRDNTEAFF. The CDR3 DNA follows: TGTGCCAGCAGCTTAACTCGGGATAACACTGAAGCTTTCTTT.

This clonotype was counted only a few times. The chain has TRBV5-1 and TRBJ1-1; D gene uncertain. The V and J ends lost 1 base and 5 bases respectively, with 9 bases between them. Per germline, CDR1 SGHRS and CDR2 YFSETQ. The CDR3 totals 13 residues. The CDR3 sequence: CASSLRAGTEAFF. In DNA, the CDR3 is TGCGCCAGCAGCTTGAGGGCAGGTACTGAAGCTTTCTTT.

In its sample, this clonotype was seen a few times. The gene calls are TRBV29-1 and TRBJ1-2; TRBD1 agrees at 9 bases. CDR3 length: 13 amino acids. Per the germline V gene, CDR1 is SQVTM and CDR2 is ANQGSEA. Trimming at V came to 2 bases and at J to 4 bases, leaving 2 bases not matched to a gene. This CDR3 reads CSVEPDRGYGYTF. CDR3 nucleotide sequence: TGCAGCGTTGAACCGGACAGGGGCTATGGCTACACCTTC.

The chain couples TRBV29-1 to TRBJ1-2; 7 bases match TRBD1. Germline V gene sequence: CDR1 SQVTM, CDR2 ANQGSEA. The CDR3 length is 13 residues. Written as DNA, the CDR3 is TGCTGCGGGTTACAGGGGACTGTCAGTGGCTACACCTTC. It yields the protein CCGLQGTVSGYTF.